This TCR beta chain was identified during a study of long-term antiretroviral therapy in people with HIV. Study results and limitations: Every time point showed a repertoire led by clones expanded before ART. Diversity rose after ART but stayed below transplant donor controls.

Per germline, CDR1 SGDLS and CDR2 YYNGEE. The CDR3 totals 15 residues. Trimming left V 1 base short and J 4 bases short, with 12 bases between. Version v3.0 of the immunoSEQ assay was performed at survey level. Clones were sequenced by immunoSEQ multiplex PCR, and TCRdb holds only the in-frame ones, with some missing. The sample carries approximately 17,000 clones, about 84% recorded once. Per individual, the PBMC samples numbered at least one pre-ART and at least two post-ART. Remarks on this clone: What it binds is not known.

The chain has TRBV9 and TRBJ2-1; D is perhaps TRBD2 (7 bases). The sequences come from unsorted PBMCs, collected 0.1 years before starting antiretroviral therapy. The TCR originated in a man aged 18 to 29 with HIV. In DNA, the CDR3 is TGTGCCAGCAGCGTATTAGGGGGGGCTTACAATGAGCAGTTCTTC. Its protein product is CASSVLGGAYNEQFF. Full variable domain (rest looked up from reference TRBV9 and TRBJ2-1): DSGVTQTPKHLITATGQRVTLRCSPRSGDLSVYWYQQSLDQGLQFLIQYYNGEERAKGNILERFSAQQFPDLHSELNLSSLELGDSALYFCASSVLGGAYNEQFFGPGTRLTVL.